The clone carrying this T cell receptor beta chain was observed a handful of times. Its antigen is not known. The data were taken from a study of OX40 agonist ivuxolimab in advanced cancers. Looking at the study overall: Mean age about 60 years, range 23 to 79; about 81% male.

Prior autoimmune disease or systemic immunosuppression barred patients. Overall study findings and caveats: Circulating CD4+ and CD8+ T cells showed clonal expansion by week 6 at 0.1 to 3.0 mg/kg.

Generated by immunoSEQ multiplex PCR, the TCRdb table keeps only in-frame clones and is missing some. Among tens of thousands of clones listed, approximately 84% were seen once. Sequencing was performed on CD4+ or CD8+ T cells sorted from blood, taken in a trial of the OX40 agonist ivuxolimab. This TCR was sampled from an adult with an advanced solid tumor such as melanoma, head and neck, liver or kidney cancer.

In DNA, the CDR3 is TGTCCCCCGGGGGCCCAAGAGCCCCAGCATTTT. It is translated as CPPGAQEPQHF. This sequence joins TRBV6-4 and TRBJ1-5; possible D gene TRBD1, 6 bases. The CDR3 is made up of 11 amino acids. The germline V gene has CDR1 MRHNA and CDR2 SNTAGT.